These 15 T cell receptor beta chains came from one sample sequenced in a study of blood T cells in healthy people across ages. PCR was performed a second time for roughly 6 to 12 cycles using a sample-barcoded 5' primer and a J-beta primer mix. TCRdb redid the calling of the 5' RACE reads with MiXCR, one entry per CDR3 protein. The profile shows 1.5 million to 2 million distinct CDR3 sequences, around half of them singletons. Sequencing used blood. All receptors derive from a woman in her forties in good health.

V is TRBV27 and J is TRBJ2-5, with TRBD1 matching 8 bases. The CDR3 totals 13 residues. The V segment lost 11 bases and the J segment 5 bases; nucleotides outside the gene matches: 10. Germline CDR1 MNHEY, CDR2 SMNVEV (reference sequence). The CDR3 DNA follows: TGTGCCTCCCGCCCGGGACAGGTGGAGACCCAGTACTTC. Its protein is CASRPGQVETQYF.

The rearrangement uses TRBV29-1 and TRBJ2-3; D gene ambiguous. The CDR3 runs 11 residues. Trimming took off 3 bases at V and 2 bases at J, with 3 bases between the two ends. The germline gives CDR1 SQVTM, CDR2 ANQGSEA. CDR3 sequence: CSVDDTDTQYF. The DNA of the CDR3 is TGCAGCGTTGATGACACAGATACGCAGTATTTT.

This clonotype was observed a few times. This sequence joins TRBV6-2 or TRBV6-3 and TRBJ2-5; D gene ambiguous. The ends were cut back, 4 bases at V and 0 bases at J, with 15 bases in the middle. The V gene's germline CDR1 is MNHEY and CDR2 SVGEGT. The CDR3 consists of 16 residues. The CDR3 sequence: CASSFGVGTNQETQYF. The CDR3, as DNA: TGTGCCAGCAGTTTCGGCGTGGGAACGAACCAAGAGACCCAGTACTTC.

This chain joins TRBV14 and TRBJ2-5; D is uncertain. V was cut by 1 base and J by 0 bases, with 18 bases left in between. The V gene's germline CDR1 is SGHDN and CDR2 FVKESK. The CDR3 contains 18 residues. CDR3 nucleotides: TGTGCCAGCAGCCAAGGCAATCTACGTAGATACAACCAAGAGACCCAGTACTTC. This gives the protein CASSQGNLRRYNQETQYF.

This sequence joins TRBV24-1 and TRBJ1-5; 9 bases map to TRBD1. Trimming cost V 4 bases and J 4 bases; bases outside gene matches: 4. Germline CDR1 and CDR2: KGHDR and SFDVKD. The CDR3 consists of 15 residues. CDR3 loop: CATSESGTGNQPQHF. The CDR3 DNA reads TGTGCCACCAGTGAGTCCGGGACAGGGAATCAGCCCCAGCATTTT.

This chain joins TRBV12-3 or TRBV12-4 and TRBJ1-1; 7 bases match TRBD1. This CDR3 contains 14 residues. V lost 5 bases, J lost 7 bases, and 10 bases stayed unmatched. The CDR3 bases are TGTGCCAGCAGTCCGCGGACAGGCGCCCGTGAAGCTTTCTTT. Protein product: CASSPRTGAREAFF.

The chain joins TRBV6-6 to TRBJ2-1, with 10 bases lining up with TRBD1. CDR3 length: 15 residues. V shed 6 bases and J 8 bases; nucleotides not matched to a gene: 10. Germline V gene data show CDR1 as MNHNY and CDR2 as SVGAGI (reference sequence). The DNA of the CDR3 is TGTGCCAGCAGACCCGGGACAGGGGAGTTCGATGAGCAGTTCTTC. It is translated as CASRPGTGEFDEQFF.

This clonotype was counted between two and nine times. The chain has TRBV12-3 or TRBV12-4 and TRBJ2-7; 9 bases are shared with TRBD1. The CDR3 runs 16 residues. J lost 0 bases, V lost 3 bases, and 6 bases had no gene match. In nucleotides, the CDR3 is TGTGCCAGCAGTTTGAGCCGGGACAGGGTCTCCTACGAGCAGTACTTC. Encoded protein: CASSLSRDRVSYEQYF.

The CDR3 DNA is TGTGCCAGCAGCGTAAGTCCAGGGCGGGACCCGAATGAGCAGTTCTTC. Amino acid sequence: CASSVSPGRDPNEQFF. The chain joins TRBV9 to TRBJ2-1, with D possibly being TRBD2 (6 bases). Germline V gives CDR1 SGDLS, CDR2 YYNGEE. V lost 1 base, J lost 7 bases, and 18 bases lay in between. The length of the CDR3 is 16 residues.

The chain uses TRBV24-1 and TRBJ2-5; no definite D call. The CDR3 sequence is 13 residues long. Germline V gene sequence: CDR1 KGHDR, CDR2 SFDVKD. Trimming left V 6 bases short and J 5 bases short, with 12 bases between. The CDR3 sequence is CATSPKSTETQYF. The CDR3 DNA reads TGTGCCACCAGTCCCAAAAGCACGGAGACCCAGTACTTC.

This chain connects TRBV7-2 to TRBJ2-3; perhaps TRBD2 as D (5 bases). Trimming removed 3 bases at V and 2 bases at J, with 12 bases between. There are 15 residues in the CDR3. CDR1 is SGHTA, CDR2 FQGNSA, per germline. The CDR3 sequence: CASSLAGSLTDTQYF. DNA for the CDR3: TGTGCCAGCAGCTTGGCGGGTTCCCTCACAGATACGCAGTATTTT.

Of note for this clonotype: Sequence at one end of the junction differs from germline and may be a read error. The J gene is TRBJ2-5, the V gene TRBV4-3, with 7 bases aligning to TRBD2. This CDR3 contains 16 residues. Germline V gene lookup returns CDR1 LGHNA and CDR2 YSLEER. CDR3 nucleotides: TGTGCCAGCAGCCAAGATAGGGAGGGCTTACAAGAGACCCAGTACTTC. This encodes CASSQDREGLQETQYF.

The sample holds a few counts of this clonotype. CDR3 sequence reads: CSVARELGSYEQYF. CDR3 sequence (DNA): TGCAGCGTAGCAAGGGAGCTAGGCTCCTACGAGCAGTACTTC. V usage is TRBV29-1 and J usage is TRBJ2-7, with TRBD2 as a possible D gene (5 bases). Germline V lookup: CDR1 SQVTM, CDR2 ANQGSEA. Trimming left V 6 bases short and J 0 bases short, with 15 bases between. The CDR3 is 14 amino acids.

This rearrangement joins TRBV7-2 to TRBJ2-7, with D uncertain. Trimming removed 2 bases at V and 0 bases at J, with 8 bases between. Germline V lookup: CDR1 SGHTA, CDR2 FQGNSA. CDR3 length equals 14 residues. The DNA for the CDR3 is TGTGCCAGCAGCTTATTTCAGAGCTCCTACGAGCAGTACTTC. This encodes CASSLFQSSYEQYF.

The CDR3 coding sequence is TGTGCCAGCAGCTCGCACATCGTAGGATCCGAGCAGTACTTC. Encoded protein: CASSSHIVGSEQYF. The V and J genes are TRBV5-5 and TRBJ2-5, with D hard to call. The end of the DNA aligns better with TRBJ2-7, so the J call may be wrong. From germline, CDR1 is SGHKS and CDR2 YYEKEE (reference sequence). The CDR3 contains 14 residues.